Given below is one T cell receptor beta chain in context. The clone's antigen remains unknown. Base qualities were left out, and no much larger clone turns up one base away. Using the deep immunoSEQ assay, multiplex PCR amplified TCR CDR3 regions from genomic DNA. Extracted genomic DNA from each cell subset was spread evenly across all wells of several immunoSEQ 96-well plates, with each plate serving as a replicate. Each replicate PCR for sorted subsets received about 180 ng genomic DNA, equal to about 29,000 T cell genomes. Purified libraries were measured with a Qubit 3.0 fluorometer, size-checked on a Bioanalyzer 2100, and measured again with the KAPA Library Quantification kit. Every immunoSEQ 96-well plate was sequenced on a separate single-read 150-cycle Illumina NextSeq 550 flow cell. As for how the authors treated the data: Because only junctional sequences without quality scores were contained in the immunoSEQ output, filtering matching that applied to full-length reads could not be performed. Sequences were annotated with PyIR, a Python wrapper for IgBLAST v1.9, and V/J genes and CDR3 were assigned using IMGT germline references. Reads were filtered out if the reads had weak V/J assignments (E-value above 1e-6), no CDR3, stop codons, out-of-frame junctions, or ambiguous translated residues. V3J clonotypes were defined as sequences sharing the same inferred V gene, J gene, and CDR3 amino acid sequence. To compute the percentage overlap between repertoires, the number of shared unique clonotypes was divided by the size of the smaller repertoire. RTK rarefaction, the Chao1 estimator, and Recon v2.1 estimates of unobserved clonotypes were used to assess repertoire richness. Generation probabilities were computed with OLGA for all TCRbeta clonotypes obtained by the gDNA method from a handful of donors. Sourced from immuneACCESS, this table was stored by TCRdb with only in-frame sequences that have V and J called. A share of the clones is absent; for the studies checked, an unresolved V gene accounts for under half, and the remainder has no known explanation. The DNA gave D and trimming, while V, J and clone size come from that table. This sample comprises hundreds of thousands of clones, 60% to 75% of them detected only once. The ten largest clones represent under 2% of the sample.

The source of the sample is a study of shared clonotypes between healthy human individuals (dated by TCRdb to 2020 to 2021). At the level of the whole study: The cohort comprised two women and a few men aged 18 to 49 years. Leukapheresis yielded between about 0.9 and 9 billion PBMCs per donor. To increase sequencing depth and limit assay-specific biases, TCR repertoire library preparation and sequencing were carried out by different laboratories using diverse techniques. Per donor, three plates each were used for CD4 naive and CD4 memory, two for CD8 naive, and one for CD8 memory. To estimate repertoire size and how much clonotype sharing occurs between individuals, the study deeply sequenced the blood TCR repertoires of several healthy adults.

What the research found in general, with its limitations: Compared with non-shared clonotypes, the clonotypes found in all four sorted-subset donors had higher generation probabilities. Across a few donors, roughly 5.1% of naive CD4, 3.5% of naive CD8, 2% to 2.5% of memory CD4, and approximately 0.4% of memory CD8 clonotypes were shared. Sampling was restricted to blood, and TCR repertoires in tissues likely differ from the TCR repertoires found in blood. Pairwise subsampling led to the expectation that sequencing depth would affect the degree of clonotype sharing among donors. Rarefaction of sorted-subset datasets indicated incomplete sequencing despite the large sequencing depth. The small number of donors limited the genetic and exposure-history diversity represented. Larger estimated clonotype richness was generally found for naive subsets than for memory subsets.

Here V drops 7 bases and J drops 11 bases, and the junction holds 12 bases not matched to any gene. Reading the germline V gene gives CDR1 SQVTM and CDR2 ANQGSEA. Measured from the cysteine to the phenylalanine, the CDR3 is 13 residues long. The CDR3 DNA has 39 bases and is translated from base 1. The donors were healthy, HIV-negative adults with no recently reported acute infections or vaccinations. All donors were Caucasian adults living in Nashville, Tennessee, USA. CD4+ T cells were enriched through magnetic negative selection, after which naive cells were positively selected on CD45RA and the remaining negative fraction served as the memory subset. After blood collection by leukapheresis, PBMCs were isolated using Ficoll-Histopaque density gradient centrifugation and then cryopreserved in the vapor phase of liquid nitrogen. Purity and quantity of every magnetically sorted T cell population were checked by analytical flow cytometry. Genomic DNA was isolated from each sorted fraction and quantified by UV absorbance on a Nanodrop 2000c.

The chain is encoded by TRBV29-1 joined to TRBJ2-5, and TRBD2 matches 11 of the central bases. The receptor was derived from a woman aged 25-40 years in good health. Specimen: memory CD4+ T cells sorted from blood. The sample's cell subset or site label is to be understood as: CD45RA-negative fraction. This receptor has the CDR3 CSGLLAGGSEQYF. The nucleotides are TGCAGCGGGCTCCTAGCGGGAGGTAGTGAGCAGTACTTC. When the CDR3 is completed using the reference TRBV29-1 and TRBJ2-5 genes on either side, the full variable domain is SAVISQKPSRDICQRGTSLTIQCQVDSQVTMMFWYRQQPGQSLTLIATANQGSEATYESGFVIDKFPISRPNLTFSTLTVSNMSPEDSSIYLCSGLLAGGSEQYFGPGTRLLVL.